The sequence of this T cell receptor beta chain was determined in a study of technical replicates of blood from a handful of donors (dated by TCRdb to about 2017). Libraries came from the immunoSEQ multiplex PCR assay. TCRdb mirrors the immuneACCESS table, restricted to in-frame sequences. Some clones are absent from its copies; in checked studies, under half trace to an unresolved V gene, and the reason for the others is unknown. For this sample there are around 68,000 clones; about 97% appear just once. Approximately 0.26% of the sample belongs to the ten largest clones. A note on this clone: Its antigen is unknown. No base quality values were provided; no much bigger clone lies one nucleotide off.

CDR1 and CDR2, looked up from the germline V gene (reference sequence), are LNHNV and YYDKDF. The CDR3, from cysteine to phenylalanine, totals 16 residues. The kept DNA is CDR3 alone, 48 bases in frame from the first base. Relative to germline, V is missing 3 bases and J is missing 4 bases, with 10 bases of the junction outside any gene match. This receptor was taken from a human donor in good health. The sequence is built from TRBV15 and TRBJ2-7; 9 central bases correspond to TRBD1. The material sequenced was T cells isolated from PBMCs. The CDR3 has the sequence CATSRGKGGQGYEQYF. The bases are TGTGCCACCAGCAGGGGGAAGGGGGGACAGGGTTACGAGCAGTACTTC.